This T cell receptor (beta chain) is drawn from a study of beta chain features in type 1 diabetes. Study-level information: In all, 107,917,701 sorted cells from all samples were analyzed.

V shed 0 bases and J shed 0 bases, with 3 bases lying between them. The CDR3 extends over 13 amino acids. Germline V gene data show CDR1 as SGHAT and CDR2 as FQNNGV. The sample holds a few counts of this clone. Its specificity is unknown. The investigators reverse transcribed all of the isolated RNA, so they sequenced expressed TCRB transcripts. Clones were sequenced by immunoSEQ multiplex PCR, and TCRdb holds only the in-frame ones, with some missing. The repertoire holds 640,000 or so clones, with roughly 12% as singletons. Regarding the study as a whole: All four CD4+ subsets of Type 1 diabetes patients contained TCRB CDR3s that were moderately but significantly shorter. Healthy donors had naive, central memory and Treg TCRB repertoires that appeared less similar than those seen among patients.

Input material: naive CD4+ T cells from blood. The sequence derives from a man between 18 and 35 years old with type 1 diabetes. This rearrangement joins TRBV11-2 to TRBJ2-7; D unclear. The chain's CDR3 is CASSLDSSYEQYF. CDR3 DNA: TGTGCCAGCAGCTTAGATAGCTCCTACGAGCAGTACTTC.